This T cell receptor (beta chain) appears in the sequencing data of a study of blood T cell repertoires in COVID-19 (dated by TCRdb to about 2020). General notes on the study: Collaborator samples came from the United States, Italy and Spain and covered acute and convalescent phases of COVID-19. Nearly every sample came with metadata listing a de-identified subject ID, COVID-19 status, age in years and sex. The prospective study material was composed of cDNA or gDNA derived from T cells, B-cell-depleted T cells, or PBMCs. Samples came from the ongoing ImmuneRACE study (first 160 participants) plus 1,254 subjects from 6 global collaborators. The repertoires were released in a freely available public database meant as a resource for research on the immune response to SARS-CoV-2. Deeply sampled blood TCRbeta repertoires from subjects exposed to, actively infected with, or recovered from COVID-19 were included in the dataset. Where HLA class I and class II types were available, the types were taken from metadata supplied by the sample provider, not from assay-based typing. What the research found in general, with its limitations: The amount of clinical and demographic metadata varied by source and participant and was provided uncurated.

Looking up the germline V gene yields CDR1 SGHTA and CDR2 FQGNSA. V gives up 1 base and J gives up 7 bases, and the segment between their germline ends measures 14 bases. The CDR3 holds 15 amino acids from the cysteine to the phenylalanine. Of all the DNA, just the CDR3 is kept, 45 bases in frame from base 1. TCRbeta CDR3 regions were amplified from genomic DNA by means of the immunoSEQ Assay, a bias-controlled multiplex PCR. The original pipeline was this. Nucleated cell counts per sample were estimated from amplification of reference gene primers within the assay. To quantify the absolute abundance of each unique TCRbeta CDR3 rearrangement, sequence reads were collapsed and filtered. Productive Simpson clonality was computed per sample as the square root of Simpson's diversity index over productive rearrangements. TCRdb provides this immuneACCESS table in a form limited to in-frame rearrangements. Some clones are lacking; in checked studies, under half of them reflect an unresolved V gene, and why the rest are absent is not known. Clone size and the V and J calls come from that table; the DNA yielded D and trimming. Recorded for this sample are 140,000 to 150,000 clones; around 85% of them occurred a single time. The top ten clonotypes cover nearly 3% of the sample.

Note on this clone: Its specific antigen is unknown. No base qualities exist here, and no much larger clone lies one base off it.

Whole blood was collected in K2EDTA tubes by collaborating institutions according to the institutions' own protocols. For TCRbeta analysis, collaborators shipped samples in one of three forms: frozen whole blood, isolated PBMCs, or DNA extracted from either of those sample types. The chain is made from TRBV7-2 and TRBJ1-5; a tentative D call is TRBD1 (6 bases match). Material: peripheral blood. The origin of this receptor is a middle-aged woman with active or convalescent COVID-19. The DNA sequence is given as TGTGCCAGCAGCTTAGGAGGGGGGCGGGGGCAGCCCCAGCATTTT. This gives the protein CASSLGGGRGQPQHF.